This TCR beta chain comes out of a study of T cell responses to AZD1222 COVID-19 vaccine. As regards this clone: Its specificity is not known.

Method: immunoSEQ multiplex PCR; TCRdb's copy keeps in-frame clones and lacks some. The sample comprises tens of thousands of clones, 88% of which are singletons, and 20% to 25% rests with the top ten. The germline V gene has CDR1 SGDLS and CDR2 YYNGEE. The CDR3 contains 13 residues. Trimming removed 3 bases from V and 0 bases from J, with 6 bases in between. Study results and limitations: Clonal diversity may have been underestimated in mostly white British donors. Vaccination with two AZD1222 doses was followed by a rise in Spike-specific TCR breadth and depth. Baseline seropositivity characterized only a handful of AZD1222 recipients.

This specimen was peripheral blood, taken 28 days after the second AZD1222 dose. The rearrangement links TRBV9 to TRBJ1-1; D not resolved. This TCR derives from an adult who received the AZD1222 COVID-19 vaccine. The CDR3 DNA follows: TGTGCCAGCAGCGGACCAATGAACACTGAAGCTTTCTTT. This gives the protein CASSGPMNTEAFF.